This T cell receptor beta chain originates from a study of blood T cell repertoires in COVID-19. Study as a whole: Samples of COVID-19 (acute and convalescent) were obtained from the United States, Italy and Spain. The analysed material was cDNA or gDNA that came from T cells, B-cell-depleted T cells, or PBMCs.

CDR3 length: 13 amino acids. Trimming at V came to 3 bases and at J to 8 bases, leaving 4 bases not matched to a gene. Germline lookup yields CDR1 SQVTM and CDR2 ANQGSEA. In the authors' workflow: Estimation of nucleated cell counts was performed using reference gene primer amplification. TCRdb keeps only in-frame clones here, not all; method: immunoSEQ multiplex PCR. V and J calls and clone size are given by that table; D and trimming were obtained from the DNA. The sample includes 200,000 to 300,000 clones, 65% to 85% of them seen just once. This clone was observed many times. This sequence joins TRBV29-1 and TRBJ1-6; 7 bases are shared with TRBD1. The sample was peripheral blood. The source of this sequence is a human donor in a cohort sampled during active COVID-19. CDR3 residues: CSVDTGVDSPLHF. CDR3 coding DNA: TGCAGCGTTGATACAGGGGTGGATTCACCCCTCCACTTT.